The clone carrying this T cell receptor (beta chain) was seen a handful of times. As yet, its antigen is unknown. This CDR3 has 13 residues. CDR1 and CDR2 (germline): SGHDT, YYEEEE. The V end lost 6 bases, the J end lost 3 bases, and 13 bases lay between the germline ends. The data stem from a study of CD8 T cell repertoires and HIV-1 epitope variants. At the level of the study: Controls included no peptide, Ebola AY9 epitope, and a CMV, EBV, flu pool. Tested: three Gag epitope families, Nef HW9 and YT9. An uncultured baseline aliquot held 1M T cells.

TCRdb's copy holds only in-frame clones and misses some; the assay was immunoSEQ multiplex PCR. This sample has around 6,400 clones, with 60% to 70% found just once. Study outcomes and limitations: The TAALDMSHF plasma variant had no responses, unlike KF9 (about 5 clonotypes) and HW9 (one).

The sample was cultured CD8+ T cells derived from PBMCs. The sequence was collected from a male donor with HIV. The rearrangement links TRBV5-6 to TRBJ2-7, with D hard to call. Written as DNA, the CDR3 is TGTGCCAGCAAAAGTTCAGATTTCTACGAGCAGTACTTC. Translated: CASKSSDFYEQYF.